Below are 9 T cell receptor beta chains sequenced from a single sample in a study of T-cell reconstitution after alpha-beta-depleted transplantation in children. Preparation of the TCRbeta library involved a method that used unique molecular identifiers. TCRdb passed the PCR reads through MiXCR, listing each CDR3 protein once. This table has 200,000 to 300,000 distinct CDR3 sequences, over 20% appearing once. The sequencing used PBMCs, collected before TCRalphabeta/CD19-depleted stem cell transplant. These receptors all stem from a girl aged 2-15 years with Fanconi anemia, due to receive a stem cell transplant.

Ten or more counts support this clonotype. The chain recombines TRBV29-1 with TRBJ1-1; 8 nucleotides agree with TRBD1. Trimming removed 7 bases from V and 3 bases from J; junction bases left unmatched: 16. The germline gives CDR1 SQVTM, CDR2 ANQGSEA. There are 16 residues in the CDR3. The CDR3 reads CSGSSLGTGGDTEAFF. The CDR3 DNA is TGCAGCGGATCCTCCCTCGGGACAGGAGGTGACACTGAAGCTTTCTTT.

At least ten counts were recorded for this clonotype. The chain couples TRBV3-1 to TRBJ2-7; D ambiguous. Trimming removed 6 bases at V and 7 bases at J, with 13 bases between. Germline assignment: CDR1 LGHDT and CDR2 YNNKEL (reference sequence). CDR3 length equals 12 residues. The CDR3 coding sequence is TGTGCCAGCAGTATGAATTTGAGGGAGCAGTACTTC. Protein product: CASSMNLREQYF.

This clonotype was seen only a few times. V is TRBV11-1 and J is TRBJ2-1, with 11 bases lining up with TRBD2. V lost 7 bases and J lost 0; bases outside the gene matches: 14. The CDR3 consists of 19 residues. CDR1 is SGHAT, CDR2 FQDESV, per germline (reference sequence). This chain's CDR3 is CASTRAGTSGSSSYNEQFF. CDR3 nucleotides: TGTGCCAGCACACGTGCCGGGACTAGCGGTTCGAGCTCCTACAATGAGCAGTTCTTC. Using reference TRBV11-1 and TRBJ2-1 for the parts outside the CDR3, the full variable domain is EAEVAQSPRYKITEKSQAVAFWCDPISGHATLYWYRQILGQGPELLVQFQDESVVDDSQLPKDRFSAERLKGVDSTLKIQPAELGDSAMYLCASTRAGTSGSSSYNEQFFGPGTRLTVL.

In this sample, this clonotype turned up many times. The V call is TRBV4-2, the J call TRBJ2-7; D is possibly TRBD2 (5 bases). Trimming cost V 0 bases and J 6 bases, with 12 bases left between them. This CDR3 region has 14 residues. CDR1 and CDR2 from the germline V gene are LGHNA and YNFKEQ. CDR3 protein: CASSQEPASLEQYF. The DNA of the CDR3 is TGTGCCAGCAGCCAAGAGCCGGCTAGCCTCGAGCAGTACTTC.

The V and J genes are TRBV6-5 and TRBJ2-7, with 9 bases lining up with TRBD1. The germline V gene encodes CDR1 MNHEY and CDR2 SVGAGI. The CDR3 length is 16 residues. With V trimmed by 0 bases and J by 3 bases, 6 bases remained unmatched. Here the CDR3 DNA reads TGTGCCAGCAGTTACTCTGGTCGACAGGGGGTCTACGAGCAGTACTTC. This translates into CASSYSGRQGVYEQYF.

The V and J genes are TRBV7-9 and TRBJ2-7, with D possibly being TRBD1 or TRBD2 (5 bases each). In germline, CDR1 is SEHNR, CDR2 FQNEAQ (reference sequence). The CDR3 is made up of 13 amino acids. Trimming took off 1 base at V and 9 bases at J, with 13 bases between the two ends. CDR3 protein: CASSLGGAAGQYF. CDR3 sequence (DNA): TGTGCCAGCAGCTTAGGAGGGGCGGCGGGGCAGTACTTC. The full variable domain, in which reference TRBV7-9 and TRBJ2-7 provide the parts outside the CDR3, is DTGVSQNPRHKITKRGQNVTFRCDPISEHNRLYWYRQTLGQGPEFLTYFQNEAQLEKSRLLSDRFSAERPKGSFSTLEIQRTEQGDSAMYLCASSLGGAAGQYFGPGTRLTVT.

The CDR3 sequence is CASGREAGGIDTQYF. DNA for the CDR3: TGCGCCAGCGGCCGGGAAGCGGGAGGGATAGATACGCAGTATTTT. The chain has TRBV5-1 and TRBJ2-3; 10 nucleotides line up with TRBD2. The CDR3 covers 15 residues. With V trimmed by 7 bases and J by 5 bases, 10 bases remained unmatched. CDR1 SGHRS and CDR2 YFSETQ come from the germline V gene.

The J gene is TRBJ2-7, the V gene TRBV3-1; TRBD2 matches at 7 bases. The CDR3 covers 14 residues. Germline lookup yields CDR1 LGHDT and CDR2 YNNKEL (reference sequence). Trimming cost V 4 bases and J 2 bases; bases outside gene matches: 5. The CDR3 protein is CASSPSGNTYEQYF. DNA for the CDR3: TGTGCCAGCAGCCCTAGCGGCAATACCTACGAGCAGTACTTC.

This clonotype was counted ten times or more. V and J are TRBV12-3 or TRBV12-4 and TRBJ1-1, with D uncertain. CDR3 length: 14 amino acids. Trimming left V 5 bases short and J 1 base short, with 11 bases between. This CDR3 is CASSTTGRNTEAFF. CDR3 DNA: TGTGCCAGCAGTACCACCGGGAGGAACACTGAAGCTTTCTTT.